A selection of T cell receptor beta chains follows, all from one sample in a study of cytomegalovirus exposure and HLA in healthy donors. Using immunoSEQ multiplex PCR, the repertoire was profiled, and TCRdb retains in-frame clones only, with some absent. The table lists 120,000 or so clones, 95% to 97% of them singletons, with 1.7% in the top ten. The sequenced material came from PBMCs. The receptors originated from a young man in good health and CMV-seronegative. The CDR3 runs from the conserved cysteine through the conserved F or W. D genes are given only for firm matches. Only part of the rows carry a size: once, few, many, or a class if the clone is expanded.

d_gene,abundance,j_gene,len,v_gene,CDR3aa,CDR3nt
.,.,TRBJ2-7,17,TRBV5-1,CASSLAITGLNSYEQYF,TGCGCCAGCAGCTTGGCGATAACAGGGCTAAACTCCTACGAGCAGTACTTC
.,.,TRBJ1-2,12,TRBV28,CASSLEGDGYTF,TGTGCCAGCAGTTTAGAGGGCGATGGCTACACCTTC
.,few,TRBJ1-1,12,TRBV11-2,CASSPRGTEAFF,TGTGCCAGCAGCCCCCGGGGCACTGAAGCTTTCTTT
.,.,TRBJ1-3,15,TRBV28,CASQHESRAGNTIYF,TGTGCCAGTCAGCACGAGTCGAGGGCTGGAAACACCATATATTTT
.,.,TRBJ2-1,15,TRBV7-3,CASSLGGEALNEQFF,TGTGCCAGCAGCTTAGGAGGGGAGGCCCTCAATGAGCAGTTCTTC
TRBD2,.,TRBJ2-7,14,TRBV19,CASRTSGNSYEQYF,TGTGCCAGCAGGACTAGCGGGAACTCCTACGAGCAGTACTTC
TRBD1,.,TRBJ1-5,14,TRBV15,CATSGDRANQPQHF,TGTGCCACCAGCGGTGACAGGGCCAATCAGCCCCAGCATTTT
.,.,TRBJ2-5,11,TRBV20-1,CSARGQETQYF,TGCAGTGCCCGGGGGCAAGAGACCCAGTACTTC
.,once,TRBJ2-1,16,TRBV2,CASSGWISGTYNEQFF,TGTGCCAGCAGTGGGTGGATTAGCGGAACATACAATGAGCAGTTCTTC
.,.,TRBJ1-2,16,TRBV6-1,CASSEIGQGPGYGYTF,TGTGCCAGCAGTGAAATAGGACAAGGCCCTGGTTATGGCTACACCTTC
.,.,TRBJ1-2,13,TRBV7-3,CASSSTGNYGYTF,TGTGCCAGCAGCTCCACAGGGAACTATGGCTACACCTTC
.,.,TRBJ1-2,12,TRBV6-6,CASYTYRGGYTF,TGTGCCAGCTATACGTACCGGGGGGGCTACACCTTC
TRBD2,.,TRBJ2-1,16,TRBV5-6,CASSLRRTSGRHEQFF,TGTGCCAGCAGCTTGCGACGGACTAGCGGGAGGCATGAGCAGTTCTTC
.,once,TRBJ2-3,17,TRBV11-1,CASSHPPGTSATDTQYF,TGTGCCAGCAGCCATCCCCCCGGAACTAGTGCCACAGATACGCAGTATTTT
.,.,TRBJ2-5,15,TRBV28,CASSSPRDFVETQYF,TGTGCCAGCAGTTCCCCCCGGGACTTTGTAGAGACCCAGTACTTC
TRBD2,.,TRBJ2-5,19,TRBV28,CASSLLGTSGRPRQETQYF,TGTGCCAGCAGTTTGTTGGGGACTAGCGGGAGGCCTCGGCAAGAGACCCAGTACTTC
TRBD1,.,TRBJ1-1,15,TRBV2,CASDRGPPLNTEAFF,TGTGCCAGTGACAGGGGTCCGCCTCTGAACACTGAAGCTTTCTTT
.,.,TRBJ1-4,19,TRBV2,CASDRATGLGPATNEKLFF,TGTGCCAGCGATAGAGCTACAGGCCTTGGGCCGGCAACTAATGAAAAACTGTTTTTT
.,.,TRBJ2-3,18,TRBV11-1,CASSLWPAPGERPDTQYF,TGTGCCAGCAGCCTTTGGCCCGCTCCCGGGGAAAGACCAGATACGCAGTATTTT
.,.,TRBJ2-1,18,TRBV4-3,CASSQDYGSFPSYNEQFF,TGCGCCAGCAGCCAAGATTACGGGAGCTTCCCCTCCTACAATGAGCAGTTCTTC
.,once,TRBJ2-1,15,TRBV7-2,CASSSTNRPNNEQFF,TGTGCCAGCAGCTCGACAAACCGCCCCAACAATGAGCAGTTCTTC
TRBD2,.,TRBJ2-7,16,TRBV5-6,CASSRGLAGANYEQYF,TGTGCCAGCAGCCGGGGACTAGCGGGAGCAAACTACGAGCAGTACTTC
.,.,TRBJ2-1,15,TRBV27,CASSLSGSSYNEQFF,TGTGCCAGCAGTTTATCCGGGAGCTCCTACAATGAGCAGTTCTTC